These 28 T cell receptor beta chains share one sample of origin, sequenced in a study of blood T cell repertoires in COVID-19. Profiling relied on immunoSEQ multiplex PCR, and the TCRdb table lists in-frame clones only, not all of them. The table has fewer than 300,000 clones, more than 80% seen once. Sequenced sample: PBMCs or T cells enriched from blood (not recorded which). The receptors here all came from a woman aged 25 to 39 who had recovered from COVID-19.

This clone was picked up one time. The rearrangement links TRBV28 to TRBJ2-1, with 12 positions matching TRBD2. The length of the CDR3 is 13 residues. Germline V lookup: CDR1 MDHEN, CDR2 SYDVKM. The J segment lost 7 bases and the V segment lost 10 bases, leaving 5 bases of the junction unmatched. For the CDR3, the DNA is TGTGCCACCCGCGGACTAGCGGGAAATGAGCAGTTCTTC. Amino acids: CATRGLAGNEQFF.

The CDR3 DNA reads TGTGCCAGCAGCTACCGAGGCGGGTGGAACAATGAGCAGTTCTTC. This codes for CASSYRGGWNNEQFF. V is TRBV11-3 and J is TRBJ2-1; a possible D gene is TRBD2 (5 bases). The V and J ends lost 4 bases and 5 bases respectively, with 15 bases between them. The CDR3 covers 15 residues. Germline V gene lookup returns CDR1 SGHNT and CDR2 YENEEA.

The V gene is TRBV4-3, the J gene TRBJ1-4; 9 bases line up with TRBD1. From germline, CDR1 is LGHNA and CDR2 YSLEER. Trimming removed 5 bases from V and 8 bases from J; junction bases left unmatched: 9. The CDR3 runs 15 residues. CDR3 sequence reads: CASSVLGQGGEKLFF. The DNA of the CDR3 is TGCGCCAGCAGCGTCCTGGGACAGGGTGGAGAAAAACTGTTTTTT.

Notes on this clone: This specimen includes other DNA sequences encoding the same CDR3. The rearrangement uses TRBV6-5 and TRBJ1-5, with D possibly matching TRBD1 (6 bases). CDR3 length: 15 amino acids. In germline, CDR1 is MNHEY, CDR2 SVGAGI. With 0 bases removed from V and 4 bases from J, the gap between germline ends came to 10 bases. Written as DNA, the CDR3 is TGTGCCAGCAGTTACTCAAAGGGGGGGAATCAGCCCCAGCATTTT. It is translated as CASSYSKGGNQPQHF.

The CDR3 DNA is TGTGCCAGCAGCTCTAACCCGGGACAGGGCTTTCAGCCCCAGCATTTT. As protein: CASSSNPGQGFQPQHF. The chain recombines TRBV7-6 with TRBJ1-5, with 9 positions matching TRBD1. Germline CDR1 SGHVS, CDR2 FNYEAQ. The J segment lost 6 bases and the V segment lost 4 bases, leaving 10 bases of the junction unmatched. This CDR3 has 16 amino acids.

The chain is built from TRBV5-6 and TRBJ2-3; 10 nucleotides agree with TRBD2. The length of the CDR3 is 16 residues. The V segment lost 3 bases and the J segment 3 bases; nucleotides outside the gene matches: 7. Germline V gene data show CDR1 as SGHDT and CDR2 as YYEEEE. CDR3 residues: CASSSKREGQTDTQYF. The CDR3 bases are TGTGCCAGCAGCTCCAAGCGGGAGGGCCAGACAGATACGCAGTATTTT.

The CDR3 loop is CASRHQNTGELFF. Here the CDR3 DNA reads TGTGCCAGCAGACACCAGAACACCGGGGAGCTGTTTTTT. J is TRBJ2-2 and V is TRBV6-5; D is unresolved. V lost 6 bases to trimming and J lost 1 base, with 6 bases between them. The CDR3 covers 13 residues. In germline, CDR1 is MNHEY, CDR2 SVGAGI.

The J gene is TRBJ2-1, the V gene TRBV5-1; tentatively, D is TRBD2 (5 bases). The V gene lost 0 bases and the J gene lost 3 bases, with 13 bases spanning the gap. CDR1 and CDR2 (germline): SGHRS, YFSETQ. There are 16 residues in the CDR3. The CDR3 DNA sequence: TGCGCCAGCAGCTTGGATTGGCGGGTGAGCTACAATGAGCAGTTCTTC. Protein product: CASSLDWRVSYNEQFF.

The chain joins TRBV6-4 to TRBJ2-1, with 12 bases aligning to TRBD2. This CDR3 spans 15 amino acids. Germline CDR1 and CDR2: MRHNA and SNTAGT. V shed 6 bases, J shed 3 bases, and the junction held 3 bases outside the gene matches. CDR3 amino acids: CASRKTSGSYNEQFF. The DNA of the CDR3 is TGTGCCAGCAGAAAGACTAGCGGGAGCTACAATGAGCAGTTCTTC.

The V and J genes are TRBV5-5 and TRBJ1-2, with a weak D call TRBD1 (5 bases). CDR3 length equals 12 residues. Germline V gene sequence: CDR1 SGHKS, CDR2 YYEKEE (reference sequence). Trimming removed 3 bases at V and 4 bases at J, with 7 bases between. The CDR3, as DNA: TGTGCCAGCAGCTATGACAGCTATGGCTACACCTTC. Its protein is CASSYDSYGYTF. The full variable domain, its missing parts supplied by reference TRBV5-5 and TRBJ1-2, is DAGVTQSPTHLIKTRGQQVTLRCSPISGHKSVSWYQQVLGQGPQFIFQYYEKEERGRGNFPDRFSARQFPNYSSELNVNALLLGDSALYLCASSYDSYGYTFGSGTRLTVV.

J is TRBJ2-3 and V is TRBV27; D call uncertain. V was trimmed by 6 bases and J by 5 bases, leaving 15 bases between them. The CDR3 loop spans 14 amino acids. From germline, CDR1 is MNHEY and CDR2 SMNVEV (reference sequence). The CDR3 DNA reads as TGTGCCAGCAGGGCAGACTTTCGAATAGATACGCAGTATTTT. Protein: CASRADFRIDTQYF.

V gene TRBV2 combines with J gene TRBJ2-1; the match to TRBD2 covers 12 bases. Germline assignment: CDR1 SNHLY and CDR2 FYNNEI. V trimming: 7 bases; J trimming: 7 bases; junction bases outside the gene matches: 11. The CDR3 is 16 residues long. CDR3 in amino acids: CASTPPASGRANEQFF. In DNA form, the CDR3 reads TGTGCCAGCACCCCCCCGGCTAGCGGGAGGGCTAATGAGCAGTTCTTC.

This clone was seen only once. This chain uses TRBV19 with TRBJ2-2; maybe TRBD2 (6 bases). The CDR3 spans 16 residues. Germline CDR1 LNHDA, CDR2 SQIVND (reference sequence). Trimming stripped 3 bases from V and 2 bases from J, with 13 bases between. The CDR3 region has the DNA TGTGCCAGTAGTATGTACGGGGGATACAACACCGGGGAGCTGTTTTTT. Its protein product is CASSMYGGYNTGELFF.

This sequence joins TRBV5-4 and TRBJ2-5; 7 nucleotides match TRBD1. The CDR3 sequence is 14 residues long. Germline CDR1 reads SGHNT; CDR2 reads YYREEE (reference sequence). The V and J ends lost 10 bases and 5 bases, in that order; junction bases with no gene match: 14. The chain's CDR3 is CAGHRGLVGETQYF. The CDR3 DNA sequence: TGTGCCGGACACAGGGGCCTTGTCGGGGAGACCCAGTACTTC.

The rearrangement uses TRBV7-3 and TRBJ2-3; D perhaps matches TRBD2 (7 bases). Germline CDR1 reads SGHTA; CDR2 reads FQGTGA. The CDR3 is made up of 16 amino acids. V dropped 4 bases and J dropped 2 bases, with 16 bases sitting between them. CDR3 in DNA: TGTGCCAGCAGCTCCTGGACAGCGGGACTCACAGATACGCAGTATTTT. As protein: CASSSWTAGLTDTQYF.

The genes are TRBV29-1 and TRBJ2-1, with a possible D match to TRBD2 (6 bases). Germline-derived CDR1 and CDR2 are SQVTM and ANQGSEA. Trimming shortened V by 3 bases and J by 9 bases, and 18 bases separated the two germline ends. CDR3 length equals 14 residues. The CDR3 region is CSVDRGLARFEQFF. The CDR3 DNA is TGCAGCGTTGATCGGGGTCTAGCGAGGTTTGAGCAGTTCTTC.

The chain joins TRBV6-5 to TRBJ2-3; possibly TRBD2 for D (6 bases). Deletions cut 2 bases from V and 4 bases from J, with 10 bases between. Germline CDR1 is MNHEY and CDR2 is SVGAGI. The CDR3 contains 14 residues. The CDR3 region is CASSYRGGPDTQYF. The CDR3 nucleotides read TGTGCCAGCAGTTACCGGGGAGGCCCAGATACGCAGTATTTT.

The gene calls are TRBV3-1 (or the pseudogene TRBV3-2) and TRBJ2-7; D is uncertain. The CDR3 has 15 amino acids. With 1 base removed from V and 0 bases from J, the gap between germline ends came to 10 bases. Germline-derived CDR1 and CDR2 are LGHDT and YNNKEL (reference sequence). The CDR3 bases are TGTGCCAGCAGCCAAGGGCCGACGGGCTCCTACGAGCAGTACTTC. This translates into CASSQGPTGSYEQYF.

This chain links TRBV30 with TRBJ1-3; the D is unclear. This CDR3 is 15 amino acids long. The germline gives CDR1 GTSNPN, CDR2 SVGIG (reference sequence). Trimming cost V 6 bases and J 0 bases, with 15 bases left between them. The CDR3 DNA sequence: TGTGCCTGCCAACGACTGGCATACTCTGGAAACACCATATATTTT. Translation: CACQRLAYSGNTIYF.

V is TRBV4-1 and J is TRBJ2-7; 11 bases line up with TRBD2. Trimming took 3 bases from V and 3 from J; bases not matched to a gene: 13. This CDR3 comprises 18 residues. In germline, CDR1 is MGHRA, CDR2 YSYEKL. The CDR3: CASSQGLAEGARYYEQYF. The CDR3 DNA is TGCGCCAGCAGCCAGGGACTAGCGGAGGGGGCTAGGTACTACGAGCAGTACTTC.

The rearrangement uses TRBV6-6 and TRBJ1-6; TRBD1 aligns across 7 bases. This CDR3 region has 14 residues. Germline V lookup: CDR1 MNHNY, CDR2 SVGAGI (reference sequence). The ends lost 7 bases at V and 9 bases at J; junction bases unmatched: 9. The CDR3 nucleotides read TGTGCCAGCACCTCAGGGGGGCTGAGTTCACCCCTCCACTTT. Translation gives CASTSGGLSSPLHF.

The rearrangement uses TRBV5-1 and TRBJ2-2; 14 bases map to TRBD2. The germline gives CDR1 SGHRS, CDR2 YFSETQ. The length of the CDR3 is 18 residues. Losses at the gene ends were 2 bases for V and 5 bases for J; bases not matched to a gene: 8. The CDR3 here is CASSFGTSGRVRTGELFF. CDR3 nucleotides: TGCGCCAGCAGCTTCGGGACTAGCGGGAGAGTTAGAACCGGGGAGCTGTTTTTT.

The chain is built from TRBV28 and TRBJ1-2; 7 nucleotides align to TRBD1. The trim removed 5 bases at V and 4 bases at J, leaving 13 bases unmatched. Per the germline V gene, CDR1 is MDHEN and CDR2 is SYDVKM. The CDR3 spans 16 residues. CDR3 residues: CASSPIDREIFYGYTF. DNA of the CDR3: TGTGCCAGCAGTCCGATCGACAGGGAGATTTTCTATGGCTACACCTTC.

V gene TRBV13 combines with J gene TRBJ1-3, with D unclear. Trimming stripped 5 bases from V and 0 bases from J, with 8 bases between. This CDR3 has 14 residues. Germline values: CDR1 PRHDT, CDR2 FYEKMQ (reference sequence). In DNA, the CDR3 is TGTGCCAGCAGCCGGGGTGCCTCTGGAAACACCATATATTTT. It encodes CASSRGASGNTIYF.

The chain is built from TRBV24-1 and TRBJ2-3; 8 nucleotides align to TRBD1. Germline V CDR1 and CDR2: KGHDR, SFDVKD. The length of the CDR3 is 16 residues. V lost 5 bases and J lost 2; bases outside the gene matches: 8. CDR3 sequence: CATSGFRTGFTDTQYF. The CDR3 DNA follows: TGTGCCACCAGTGGTTTCAGGACAGGGTTCACAGATACGCAGTATTTT.

The rearrangement links TRBV7-1 to TRBJ2-7; TRBD2 matches at 11 bases. TRBV7-1 is treated as an ORF (open reading frame) with a function not yet certain. The CDR3 totals 24 residues. V lost 3 bases to trimming and J lost 4 bases; unmatched junction nucleotides: 32. The CDR3 sequence: CASSSSSRQGVAGGPRIPPYEQYF. The CDR3 nucleotides read TGTGCCAGCAGCTCTTCTTCGCGGCAGGGAGTAGCGGGAGGGCCGAGAATTCCTCCTTACGAGCAGTACTTC.

The gene calls are TRBV7-3 and TRBJ2-1, with D tentatively TRBD2 (5 bases). Germline assignment: CDR1 SGHTA and CDR2 FQGTGA. V was cut by 2 bases and J by 0 bases, with 8 bases left in between. The CDR3 is 15 residues long. The CDR3 spells CASSLSGNSYNEQFF. CDR3 DNA sequence: TGTGCCAGCAGCTTATCCGGGAACTCCTACAATGAGCAGTTCTTC. The full variable domain, with the rest looked up from reference TRBV7-3 and TRBJ2-1, is GAGVSQTPSNKVTEKGKYVELRCDPISGHTALYWYRQSLGQGPEFLIYFQGTGAADDSGLPNDRFFAVRPEGSVSTLKIQRTERGDSAVYLCASSLSGNSYNEQFFGPGTRLTVL.

V and J are TRBV7-9 and TRBJ2-5; TRBD1 is a possible D gene (6 bases). Looked up from germline, CDR1 is SEHNR and CDR2 is FQNEAQ (reference sequence). Between the trimmed V and J ends, which lost 0 bases and 5 bases, there was a span of 13 bases. The CDR3 is 15 residues long. The CDR3 DNA reads as TGTGCCAGCAGCTTAGCGGCGGCAGGGGAGGAGACCCAGTACTTC. Residues: CASSLAAAGEETQYF.